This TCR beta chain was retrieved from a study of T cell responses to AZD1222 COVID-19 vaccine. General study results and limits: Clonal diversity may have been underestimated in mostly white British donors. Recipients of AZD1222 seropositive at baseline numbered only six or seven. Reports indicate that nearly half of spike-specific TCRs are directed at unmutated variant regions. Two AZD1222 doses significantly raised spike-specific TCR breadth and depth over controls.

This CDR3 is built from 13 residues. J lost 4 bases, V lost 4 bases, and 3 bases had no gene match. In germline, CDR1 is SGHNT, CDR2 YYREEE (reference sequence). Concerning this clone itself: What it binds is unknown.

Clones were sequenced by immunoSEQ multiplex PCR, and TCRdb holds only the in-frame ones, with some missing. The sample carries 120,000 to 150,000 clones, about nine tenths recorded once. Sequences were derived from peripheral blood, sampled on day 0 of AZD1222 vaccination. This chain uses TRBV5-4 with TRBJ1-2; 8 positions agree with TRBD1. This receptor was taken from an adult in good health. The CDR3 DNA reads TGTGCCAGCAGCACAGGGGGGTCCTATGGCTACACCTTC. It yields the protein CASSTGGSYGYTF.